The present TCR beta chain was sequenced within a study of monozygotic twins with inflammatory bowel disease (dated by TCRdb to between 2017 and 2020). For context, the study as a whole: The full study comprised 30 or so monozygotic twin pairs: nine German pairs (four IBD-concordant, five IBD-discordant) and 19 IBD-discordant Danish pairs. The search for disease-associated traits relied mainly on comparing, within discordant pairs, IBD patients with their genetically identical healthy co-twins. Each individual had, on average, about 151 000 unique TCRalpha sequences and 181 000 unique TCRbeta sequences available for analysis. General conclusions and limits of the study: No single strong signal or clonotype linked to IBD turned up in the results, so the idea that one exists was not supported. Compared with healthy twins, IBD patients had fewer clonotypes in common with other individuals, a difference most pronounced in patients showing signs of disease activity. Different T cell subtypes could not be distinguished in the analysis. TCRbeta repertoire diversity, by inverse Simpson index, was decreased in IBD patients compared with their healthy co-twins. Repertoire similarity did not differ between concordant and discordant twins, possibly due to limited statistical power. Differing immunosuppressive treatments among patients may have added background noise and inter-individual variability to the repertoires.

On this clonotype itself: Its antigen is not yet known.

Measured from the cysteine to the phenylalanine, the CDR3 is 14 residues long. No DNA is recorded. Library method: 5' RACE. For each TCR library, 3,000 to 3,500 ng of total RNA was used. For each sample, cDNA was synthesized in eight separate reactions using SMARTScribe reverse transcriptase. Unique molecular identifiers containing a 6-nucleotide sample barcode were introduced through template switching during cDNA synthesis. Two nested PCRs of around 16 and 10 cycles amplified the TCRalpha and TCRbeta cDNA, and bead purification followed each PCR. Before amplification, the cDNA was both treated with uracil DNA-glycosylase and purified with the QIAquick PCR purification kit. The second PCR added Illumina TruSeq-compatible adapters along with sample-specific barcodes. TapeStation and Qubit were used to check library quality and concentration, and approximately 5.5 ng of each library went into the pool. Sequencing of the pooled libraries was done on an Illumina HiSeq2500 single-index Rapid Run using custom sequencing primers and 2 x 100 bp reads. The authors' pipeline ran thus. MiGEC version 1.2.6 was used for UMI-based consensus assembly, which corrected PCR and sequencing errors. MiXCR version 2.1.1 handled V(D)J alignment, clonotype assembly and CDR3 extraction. Normalisation of gene usage, clonotype sharing and MAIT/NKT TCR abundance was achieved by analysing the top 1000, 10 000 and 20 000 clonotypes per sample. After downsampling to 27 000 UMIs, diversity was calculated as the inverse Simpson index using the vegan R package. Statistical testing used paired Mann-Whitney U tests on the discordant twin pairs and applied Benjamini-Hochberg correction for multiple testing. With the reads reprocessed by TCRdb, a single entry stands for each CDR3 protein sequence and no DNA is reported. TCRdb, rather than the study authors, made the V and J calls. For this sample, the table gives around 140,000 distinct CDR3 sequences. Of the sample, 2.4% falls within the top ten clones.

From each donor, an approximately 2.3 ml peripheral blood sample was collected into PAXgene tubes and kept at -80 degrees C. Without any T cell sorting, total RNA was extracted from whole blood using the PAXgene blood miRNA kit on an automated QIAcube. Peripheral blood from monozygotic twin pairs, either concordant or discordant for inflammatory bowel disease, underwent deep TCRalpha and TCRbeta repertoire profiling that used unique molecular barcoding. For every twin pair, smoking habits were documented, and each individual was categorised as a current, former or never smoker. Here the chain combines TRBV12-3 or TRBV12-4 and TRBJ2-1; TCRdb outputs TRBD1, but without DNA this stays unchecked. The receptor was derived from a human donor with ulcerative colitis or Crohn's disease, or a healthy co-twin of an affected twin (not recorded which). The sample taken for sequencing was blood. The CDR3 in this case is CASSLGSRDNEQFF.